The subject of this entry is one T cell receptor (beta chain). Clones were sequenced by immunoSEQ multiplex PCR, and TCRdb holds only the in-frame ones, with some missing. Seen here are about 2.3 million clones, 85% to 95% observed once, and the top ten hold approximately 0.4%. The data originate from a study of shared clonotypes between healthy human individuals. The V gene's germline CDR1 is MNHNY and CDR2 SVGAGI (reference sequence). The junction had 7 bases not matched to a gene; V was cut back by 4 bases and J by 4 bases. The CDR3 spans 15 residues. The chain carries TRBV6-6 and TRBJ1-5, with 7 bases fitting TRBD1. The material sequenced was naive CD4+ T cells from PBMCs. Subset meaning: CD45RA+ positively selected. This TCR derives from a young man in good health. Some clones in this sample may be carry-over from other donors' samples. CDR3 sequence: CASSCYRGLNQPQHF. CDR3 coding DNA: TGTGCCAGCAGTTGCTACAGGGGACTTAATCAGCCCCAGCATTTT.